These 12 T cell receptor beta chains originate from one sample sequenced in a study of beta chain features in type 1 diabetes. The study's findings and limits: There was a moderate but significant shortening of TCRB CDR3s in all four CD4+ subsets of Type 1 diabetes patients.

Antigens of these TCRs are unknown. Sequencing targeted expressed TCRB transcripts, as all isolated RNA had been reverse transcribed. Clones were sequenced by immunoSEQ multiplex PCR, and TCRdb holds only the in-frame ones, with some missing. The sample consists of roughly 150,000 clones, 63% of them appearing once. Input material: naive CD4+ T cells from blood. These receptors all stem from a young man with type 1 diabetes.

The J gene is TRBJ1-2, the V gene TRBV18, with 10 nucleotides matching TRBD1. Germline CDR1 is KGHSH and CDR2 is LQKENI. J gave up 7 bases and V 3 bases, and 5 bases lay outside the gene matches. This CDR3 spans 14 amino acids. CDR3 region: CASSPDRGPAGYTF. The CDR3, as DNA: TGTGCCAGCTCACCCGACAGGGGGCCGGCTGGCTACACCTTC. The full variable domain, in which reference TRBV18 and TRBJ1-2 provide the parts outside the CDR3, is NAGVMQNPRHLVRRRGQEARLRCSPMKGHSHVYWYRQLPEEGLKFMVYLQKENIIDESGMPKERFSAEFPKEGPSILRIQQVVRGDSAAYFCASSPDRGPAGYTFGSGTRLTVV.

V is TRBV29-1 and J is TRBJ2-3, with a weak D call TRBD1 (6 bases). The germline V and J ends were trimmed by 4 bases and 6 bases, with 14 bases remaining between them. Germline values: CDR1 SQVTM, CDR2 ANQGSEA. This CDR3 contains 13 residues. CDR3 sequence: CSVVRTAWDTQYF. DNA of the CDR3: TGCAGCGTTGTAAGGACAGCTTGGGATACGCAGTATTTT.

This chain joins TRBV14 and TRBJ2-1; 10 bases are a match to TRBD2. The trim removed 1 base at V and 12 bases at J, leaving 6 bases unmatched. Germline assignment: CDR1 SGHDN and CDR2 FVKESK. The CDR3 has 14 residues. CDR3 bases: TGTGCCAGCAGCCAAGCCCCACTAGCGGGACGGCAGTTCTTC. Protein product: CASSQAPLAGRQFF.

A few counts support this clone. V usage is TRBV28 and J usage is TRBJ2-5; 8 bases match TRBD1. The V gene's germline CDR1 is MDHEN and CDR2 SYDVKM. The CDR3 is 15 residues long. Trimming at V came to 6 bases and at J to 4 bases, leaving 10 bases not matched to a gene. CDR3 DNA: TGTGCCAGCAGCCACCCCTCGGACAGGGCAGAGACCCAGTACTTC. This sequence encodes CASSHPSDRAETQYF.

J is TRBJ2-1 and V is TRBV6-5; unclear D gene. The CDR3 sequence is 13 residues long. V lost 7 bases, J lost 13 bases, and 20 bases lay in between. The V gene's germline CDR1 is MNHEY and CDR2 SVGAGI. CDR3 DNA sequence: TGTGCCAGCACCGATTCCCCCGCTAGAGCCCAGTTCTTC. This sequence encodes CASTDSPARAQFF.

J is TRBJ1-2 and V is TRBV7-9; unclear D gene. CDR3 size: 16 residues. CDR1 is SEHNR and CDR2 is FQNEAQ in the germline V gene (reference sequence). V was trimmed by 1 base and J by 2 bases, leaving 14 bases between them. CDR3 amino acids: CASSLVLAEINYGYTF. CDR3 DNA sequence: TGTGCCAGCAGCTTAGTTTTGGCAGAGATCAACTATGGCTACACCTTC. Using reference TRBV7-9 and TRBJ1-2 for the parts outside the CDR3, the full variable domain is DTGVSQNPRHKITKRGQNVTFRCDPISEHNRLYWYRQTLGQGPEFLTYFQNEAQLEKSRLLSDRFSAERPKGSFSTLEIQRTEQGDSAMYLCASSLVLAEINYGYTFGSGTRLTVV.

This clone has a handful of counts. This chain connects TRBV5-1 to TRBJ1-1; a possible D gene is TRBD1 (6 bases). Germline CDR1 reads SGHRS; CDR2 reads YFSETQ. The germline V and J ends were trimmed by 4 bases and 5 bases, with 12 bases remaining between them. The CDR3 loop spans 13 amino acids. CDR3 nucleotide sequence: TGCGCCAGCAGCCCCGCAGGGGAAACTGAAGCTTTCTTT. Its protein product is CASSPAGETEAFF.

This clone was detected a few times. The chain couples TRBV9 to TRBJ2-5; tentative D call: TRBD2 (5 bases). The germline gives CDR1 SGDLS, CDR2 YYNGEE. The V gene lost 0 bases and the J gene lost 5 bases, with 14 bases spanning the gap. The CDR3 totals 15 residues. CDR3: CASSVVLAGGETQYF. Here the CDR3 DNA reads TGTGCCAGCAGCGTAGTTCTTGCAGGCGGGGAGACCCAGTACTTC.

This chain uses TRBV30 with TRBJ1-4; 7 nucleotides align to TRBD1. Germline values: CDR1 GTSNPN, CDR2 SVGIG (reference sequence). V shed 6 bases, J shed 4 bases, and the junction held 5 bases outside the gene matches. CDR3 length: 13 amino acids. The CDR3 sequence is CACLQGSNEKLFF. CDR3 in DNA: TGTGCCTGTCTACAGGGGAGTAATGAAAAACTGTTTTTT.

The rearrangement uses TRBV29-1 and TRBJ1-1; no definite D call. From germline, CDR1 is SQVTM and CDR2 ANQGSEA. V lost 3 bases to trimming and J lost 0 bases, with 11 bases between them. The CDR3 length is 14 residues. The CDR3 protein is CSVENSGVNTEAFF. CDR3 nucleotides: TGCAGCGTTGAGAACAGTGGCGTGAACACTGAAGCTTTCTTT.

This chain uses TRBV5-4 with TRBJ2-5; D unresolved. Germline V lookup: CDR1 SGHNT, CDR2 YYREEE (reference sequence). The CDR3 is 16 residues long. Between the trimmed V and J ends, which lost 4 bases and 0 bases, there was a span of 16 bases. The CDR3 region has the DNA TGTGCCAGCAGCCCTAGACTCGAAGAGTACCAAGAGACCCAGTACTTC. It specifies CASSPRLEEYQETQYF.

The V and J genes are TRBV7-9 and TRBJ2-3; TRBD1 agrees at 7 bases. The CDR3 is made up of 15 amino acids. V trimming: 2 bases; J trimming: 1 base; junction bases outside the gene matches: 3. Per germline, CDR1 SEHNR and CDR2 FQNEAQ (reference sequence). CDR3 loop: CASSLTGTGTDTQYF. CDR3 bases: TGTGCCAGCAGCTTAACCGGGACAGGCACAGATACGCAGTATTTT.